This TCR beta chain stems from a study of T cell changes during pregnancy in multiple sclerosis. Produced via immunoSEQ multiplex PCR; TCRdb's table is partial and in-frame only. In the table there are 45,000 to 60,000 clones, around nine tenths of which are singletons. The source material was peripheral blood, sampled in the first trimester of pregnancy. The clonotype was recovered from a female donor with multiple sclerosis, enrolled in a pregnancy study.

The CDR3 reads CASSLAWADTQYF. The CDR3 DNA reads as TGTGCCAGCAGCTTAGCGTGGGCAGATACGCAGTATTTT. The V and J genes are TRBV5-4 and TRBJ2-3; D remains unclear. V was clipped by 2 bases and J by 4 bases, with 8 bases between them. Germline lookup yields CDR1 SGHNT and CDR2 YYREEE (reference sequence). This CDR3 spans 13 amino acids.